Each of the 3 T cell receptor beta chains below was sequenced from the same sample in a study of beta chain features in type 1 diabetes. Expressed TCRB transcripts got sequenced, as all isolated RNA was reverse transcribed. Repertoires were generated with immunoSEQ multiplex PCR, while TCRdb's copy carries only in-frame clones and drops some. The table includes 350,000 or so clones, roughly a fifth detected once. Sequences were obtained from naive CD4+ T cells from blood. These receptors all come from a woman aged 18-29 years in good health.

This clone was found once. The CDR3 sequence: CASSRGLGWEQYF. The CDR3 DNA reads as TGCGCCAGCAGCAGGGGACTAGGGTGGGAGCAGTACTTC. The rearrangement uses TRBV5-1 and TRBJ2-7, with 8 bases that match TRBD2. The CDR3 contains 13 residues. CDR1 and CDR2 from the germline V gene are SGHRS and YFSETQ. V lost 4 bases to trimming and J lost 7 bases; unmatched junction nucleotides: 7.

This clone was counted between two and nine times. The CDR3 reads CSVAGLANTEQYF. The CDR3 nucleotides read TGCAGCGTTGCTGGACTCGCCAATACCGAGCAGTACTTC. This rearrangement joins TRBV29-1 to TRBJ2-7; D might be TRBD2 (5 bases). The CDR3 extends over 13 amino acids. V gave up 4 bases and J gave up 6 bases, with 16 bases separating them. Germline lookup yields CDR1 SQVTM and CDR2 ANQGSEA.

The rearrangement uses TRBV5-1 and TRBJ2-5, with 7 bases fitting TRBD1. CDR3 length: 14 amino acids. Unmatched junction bases numbered 9, after V lost 3 bases and J lost 7 bases. In germline, CDR1 is SGHRS, CDR2 YFSETQ. This CDR3 is CASSSGTEVGTQYF. The CDR3 DNA is TGCGCCAGCAGCTCCGGGACAGAAGTGGGGACCCAGTACTTC.